The 27 T cell receptor beta chains listed next were all sequenced from one sample in a study of T cells after yellow fever vaccination (dated by TCRdb to the late 2010s). The treatment or condition label here, explained by the study, means: live attenuated yellow fever vaccine strain. Library construction relied on 5' RACE. Sequenced on an Illumina NovaSeq 6000. In-frame beta chains were kept once TCRdb had trimmed the public reads at Q25 with fastp and called clones with MiXCR. When rows share a CDR3 protein, they turn into one entry using the most common DNA and genes. This sample has approximately 330,000 distinct CDR3 sequences in its table, and over 4% of those were observed once. The top ten clones comprise just under 25% of the sample. Material: PBMCs, obtained 5 days after the yellow fever booster vaccination. The receptor source for this set is a man aged 18-30 years who received the YFV17D yellow fever vaccine.

This clonotype was seen many times. The CDR3 DNA reads TGCGCCAGCAGCTTAACTAGCGCCACCGGGGAGCTGTTTTTT. Translated, it gives CASSLTSATGELFF. The V gene is TRBV5-1, the J gene TRBJ2-2; 7 positions match TRBD2. Germline V gives CDR1 SGHRS, CDR2 YFSETQ. After removal of 2 bases from V and 4 bases from J, the junction contained 2 bases not matched to a gene. This CDR3 comprises 14 residues.

This clonotype was seen many times. The chain combines TRBV5-1 with TRBJ1-4, with 8 bases aligning to TRBD1. Unmatched junction bases numbered 7, after V lost 4 bases and J lost 5 bases. The CDR3 spans 15 residues. Looked up from germline, CDR1 is SGHRS and CDR2 is YFSETQ. CDR3 in amino acids: CASSAGQGGNEKLFF. CDR3 DNA: TGCGCCAGCAGCGCCGGACAGGGTGGAAATGAAAAACTGTTTTTT.

This clonotype was found a few times. V usage is TRBV5-1 and J usage is TRBJ2-7; 15 bases map to TRBD2. Germline loops: CDR1 SGHRS, CDR2 YFSETQ. The CDR3 is 17 amino acids. Unmatched junction bases numbered 3, after V lost 2 bases and J lost 0 bases. The CDR3 sequence: CASSFGTSGGYSYEQYF. CDR3 DNA sequence: TGCGCCAGCAGCTTTGGGACTAGCGGGGGGTACTCCTACGAGCAGTACTTC.

This clonotype was observed many times. The chain recombines TRBV19 with TRBJ2-3; 7 bases line up with TRBD2. The V gene end was trimmed by 7 bases and the J gene end by 6 bases; junction bases not matched to a gene: 13. Germline loops: CDR1 LNHDA, CDR2 SQIVND (reference sequence). The CDR3 is made up of 15 amino acids. The CDR3 nucleotides read TGTGCCAGTATTCCCTCGGGGCGGGGGTTCGATACGCAGTATTTT. Protein sequence: CASIPSGRGFDTQYF. The complete variable domain, with remaining parts taken from reference TRBV19 and TRBJ2-3, reads DGGITQSPKYLFRKEGQNVTLSCEQNLNHDAMYWYRQDPGQGLRLIYYSQIVNDFQKGDIAEGYSVSREKKESFPLTVTSAQKNPTAFYLCASIPSGRGFDTQYFGPGTRLTVL.

This clonotype was observed at least ten times. The chain couples TRBV7-8 to TRBJ2-1; 11 bases match TRBD2. Germline CDR1 and CDR2: SGHVS and FQNEAQ. The CDR3 runs to 14 residues. The V segment lost 1 base and the J segment 9 bases; nucleotides outside the gene matches: 2. The CDR3 nucleotides are TGTGCCAGCAGCTTAGTACTAGCGGGGGCTGAGCAGTTCTTC. Its protein is CASSLVLAGAEQFF.

J is TRBJ1-5 and V is TRBV4-1; D remains unclear. Trimming left V 2 bases short and J 4 bases short, with 6 bases between. The CDR3 is made up of 13 amino acids. Looked up from germline, CDR1 is MGHRA and CDR2 is YSYEKL. The CDR3 sequence: CASSQWRNQPQHF. The CDR3 nucleotides read TGCGCCAGCAGCCAATGGAGGAATCAGCCCCAGCATTTT.

The chain joins TRBV19 to TRBJ1-3; D is unresolved. Per germline, CDR1 LNHDA and CDR2 SQIVND (reference sequence). This CDR3 has 17 residues. Trimming took off 10 bases at V and 0 bases at J, with 22 bases between the two ends. The CDR3 coding sequence is TGTGCCACCCATACCCCCCTCGGGAGCGTCTCTGGAAACACCATATATTTT. Translating gives CATHTPLGSVSGNTIYF.

This clonotype was recorded at least ten times. In nucleotides, the CDR3 is TGTGCCAGCAGCCAAGAATCAGACAACACCGGGGAGCTGTTTTTT. It is translated as CASSQESDNTGELFF. The chain employs TRBV4-2 and TRBJ2-2, with unresolved D. The CDR3 totals 15 residues. The germline CDR1 and CDR2 sequences are LGHNA and YNFKEQ. The germline V and J ends were trimmed by 0 bases and 2 bases, with 7 bases remaining between them.

The genes are TRBV4-1 and TRBJ1-5, with a possible D match to TRBD1 (5 bases). The ends were cut back, 2 bases at V and 6 bases at J, with 17 bases in the middle. The CDR3 runs to 16 residues. Germline CDR1 reads MGHRA; CDR2 reads YSYEKL. CDR3 sequence: CASSQQEAGGGQPQHF. The CDR3 DNA reads TGCGCCAGCAGCCAACAGGAGGCGGGGGGTGGTCAGCCCCAGCATTTT.

This clonotype came up a few times. The chain employs TRBV9 and TRBJ2-1, with TRBD1 identical over 7 bases. This CDR3 comprises 13 residues. V gave up 3 bases and J gave up 9 bases; unmatched junction bases: 6. Per the germline V gene, CDR1 is SGDLS and CDR2 is YYNGEE. This CDR3 reads CASSAHRGREQFF. The CDR3, as DNA: TGTGCCAGCAGCGCCCACAGGGGCCGTGAGCAGTTCTTC.

This clonotype was observed many times. The rearrangement joins TRBV9 to TRBJ2-3; D ambiguous. The V and J ends lost 4 bases and 2 bases respectively, with 8 bases between them. Germline lookup yields CDR1 SGDLS and CDR2 YYNGEE. The CDR3 sequence is 13 residues long. Here the CDR3 reads CASSTPNTDTQYF. The CDR3 region has the DNA TGTGCCAGCAGCACCCCAAACACAGATACGCAGTATTTT.

This chain connects TRBV24-1 to TRBJ2-4; the D gene is possibly TRBD1 (5 bases). The length of the CDR3 is 13 residues. Germline loops: CDR1 KGHDR, CDR2 SFDVKD. Between the trimmed V and J ends, which lost 0 bases and 9 bases, there was a span of 8 bases. The CDR3 loop is CATSDLQGGIQYF. DNA for the CDR3: TGTGCCACCAGTGATTTGCAGGGCGGCATTCAGTACTTC.

This clonotype has at least ten counts. The chain employs TRBV12-3 or TRBV12-4 and TRBJ2-1; D is tentatively TRBD1 or TRBD2 (7 bases each). V dropped 5 bases and J dropped 7 bases, with 21 bases sitting between them. The CDR3 length is 16 residues. CDR3 DNA sequence: TGTGCCAGCAGTCAAGGGGGCGGGGGCGCACAAAATGAGCAGTTCTTC. Amino acid sequence: CASSQGGGGAQNEQFF.

The chain has TRBV20-1 and TRBJ2-7, with TRBD2 identical over 10 bases. Trimming removed 4 bases from V and 3 bases from J; junction bases left unmatched: 3. Germline assignment: CDR1 DFQATT and CDR2 SNEGSKA (reference sequence). The CDR3 covers 13 residues. CDR3: CSATPSGGYEQYF. The CDR3 DNA sequence: TGCAGTGCTACCCCTAGCGGGGGCTACGAGCAGTACTTC.

This clonotype has ten or more counts. This chain uses TRBV20-1 with TRBJ2-3; 9 bases line up with TRBD2. CDR3 length: 15 amino acids. Unmatched junction bases numbered 11, after V lost 6 bases and J lost 4 bases. CDR1 and CDR2 (germline): DFQATT, SNEGSKA (reference sequence). CDR3: CSAPWAGGPPDTQYF. The CDR3 DNA sequence: TGCAGTGCCCCCTGGGCGGGGGGGCCACCAGATACGCAGTATTTT.

This clonotype was counted only a few times. This chain links TRBV24-1 with TRBJ2-1, with TRBD2 matching 16 bases. This CDR3 has 20 residues. Trimming cost V 7 bases and J 4 bases; bases outside gene matches: 15. Germline CDR1 is KGHDR and CDR2 is SFDVKD. The CDR3 bases are TGTGCCACCAGCGGTACTCCCGGGACTAGCGGGGGGGCAGGGTACAATGAGCAGTTCTTC. Translated, it gives CATSGTPGTSGGAGYNEQFF.

This clonotype was counted many times. V and J are TRBV7-2 and TRBJ1-4; a possible D gene is TRBD1 (5 bases). Per the germline V gene, CDR1 is SGHTA and CDR2 is FQGNSA. The CDR3 runs 13 residues. V was cut by 7 bases and J by 8 bases, with 14 bases left in between. CDR3 amino acids: CASTRTPYEKLFF. The DNA of the CDR3 is TGTGCCAGCACGCGGACACCGTACGAAAAACTGTTTTTT. Full variable domain (missing parts from reference TRBV7-2 and TRBJ1-4): GAGVSQSPSNKVTEKGKDVELRCDPISGHTALYWYRQSLGQGLEFLIYFQGNSAPDKSGLPSDRFSAERTGGSVSTLTIQRTQQEDSAVYLCASTRTPYEKLFFGSGTQLSVL.

The rearrangement uses TRBV5-1 and TRBJ1-1; D gene ambiguous. V was clipped by 0 bases and J by 0 bases, with 9 bases between them. The CDR3 spans 15 residues. Germline V lookup: CDR1 SGHRS, CDR2 YFSETQ. The CDR3 spells CASSLDGSLNTEAFF. CDR3 nucleotides: TGCGCCAGCAGCTTGGACGGCAGCTTGAACACTGAAGCTTTCTTT.

This clonotype was counted ten times or more. This rearrangement joins TRBV6-1 to TRBJ1-1; D remains unclear. CDR1 is MNHNS, CDR2 SASEGT, per germline. V was pared by 5 bases and J by 1 base, with 11 bases between. This CDR3 has 14 amino acids. For the CDR3, the DNA is TGTGCCAGCAGTCGAGTTAACAGGAACACTGAAGCTTTCTTT. Translating gives CASSRVNRNTEAFF.

This chain joins TRBV5-1 and TRBJ2-7; TRBD2 matches at 9 bases. CDR1 is SGHRS, CDR2 YFSETQ, per germline. The CDR3 extends over 15 amino acids. V lost 2 bases, J lost 3 bases, and 6 bases stayed unmatched. CDR3 sequence: CASSFVAGGHYEQYF. The CDR3, as DNA: TGCGCCAGCAGCTTCGTGGCGGGGGGGCACTACGAGCAGTACTTC.

The chain combines TRBV18 with TRBJ1-1, with D possibly matching TRBD1 (5 bases). Trimming left V 5 bases short and J 1 base short, with 14 bases between. Germline V gene sequence: CDR1 KGHSH, CDR2 LQKENI. CDR3 length: 15 amino acids. CDR3 region: CASSIRGRANTEAFF. Here the CDR3 DNA reads TGTGCCAGCTCAATCCGAGGCAGGGCGAACACTGAAGCTTTCTTT.

This rearrangement joins TRBV4-2 to TRBJ1-2; D might be TRBD1 (5 bases). V lost 3 bases, J lost 7 bases, and 15 bases lay in between. The CDR3 is made up of 14 amino acids. Germline V lookup: CDR1 LGHNA, CDR2 YNFKEQ. The CDR3 DNA is TGTGCCAGCAGCCACAGAGGGGACCCCAGTGGCTACACCTTC. This codes for CASSHRGDPSGYTF.

At least ten counts were recorded for this clonotype. The chain combines TRBV20-1 with TRBJ2-3, with TRBD1 identical over 9 bases. Germline CDR1 and CDR2: DFQATT and SNEGSKA (reference sequence). Trimming removed 5 bases from V and 1 base from J; junction bases left unmatched: 4. CDR3 length: 14 amino acids. The CDR3 loop is CSAPRDRGTDTQYF. The CDR3 DNA follows: TGCAGTGCTCCCCGGGACAGGGGCACAGATACGCAGTATTTT.

This clonotype appeared many times. This chain uses TRBV5-6 with TRBJ2-3, with D perhaps TRBD2 (7 bases). The V gene's germline CDR1 is SGHDT and CDR2 YYEEEE. The CDR3 consists of 14 residues. Trimming left V 3 bases short and J 4 bases short, with 12 bases between. The CDR3 protein is CASSSGGAPDTQYF. In DNA form, the CDR3 reads TGTGCCAGCAGCTCGGGGGGCGCCCCAGATACGCAGTATTTT.

There are a few counts of this clonotype. The chain carries TRBV20-1 and TRBJ2-3; D call uncertain. The V and J ends lost 3 bases and 2 bases respectively, with 9 bases between them. Germline lookup yields CDR1 DFQATT and CDR2 SNEGSKA (reference sequence). The CDR3 is 13 amino acids. CDR3 residues: CSASVAATDTQYF. CDR3 nucleotide sequence: TGCAGTGCTAGCGTCGCAGCCACAGATACGCAGTATTTT.

The V and J genes are TRBV6-5 and TRBJ1-4, with D uncertain. Germline loops: CDR1 MNHEY, CDR2 SVGAGI. The CDR3 covers 14 residues. The ends were cut back, 1 base at V and 5 bases at J, with 8 bases in the middle. The CDR3 reads CASSYYGRNEKLFF. The CDR3 DNA reads TGTGCCAGCAGTTACTACGGGAGGAATGAAAAACTGTTTTTT.

Only a few counts were recorded for this clonotype. The chain links TRBV7-2 to TRBJ2-1, with TRBD2 matching 7 bases. CDR3 size: 17 residues. Germline V gives CDR1 SGHTA, CDR2 FQGNSA. The J segment lost 2 bases and the V segment lost 2 bases, leaving 9 bases of the junction unmatched. DNA of the CDR3: TGTGCCAGCAGCTTACCCCCTGGGAGGGAAGCCTACAATGAGCAGTTCTTC. Its translation: CASSLPPGREAYNEQFF.